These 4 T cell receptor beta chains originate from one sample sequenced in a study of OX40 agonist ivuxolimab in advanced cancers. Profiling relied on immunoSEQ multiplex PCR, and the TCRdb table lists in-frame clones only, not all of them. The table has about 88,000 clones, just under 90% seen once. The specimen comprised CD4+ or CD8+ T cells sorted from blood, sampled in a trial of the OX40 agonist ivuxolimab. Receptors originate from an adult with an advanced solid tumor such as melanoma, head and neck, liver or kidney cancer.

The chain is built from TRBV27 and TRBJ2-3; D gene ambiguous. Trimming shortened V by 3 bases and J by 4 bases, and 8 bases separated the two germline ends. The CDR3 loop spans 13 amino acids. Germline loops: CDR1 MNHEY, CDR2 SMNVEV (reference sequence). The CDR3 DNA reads TGTGCCAGCAGTTTTAAGGTCGCAGATACGCAGTATTTT. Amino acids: CASSFKVADTQYF.

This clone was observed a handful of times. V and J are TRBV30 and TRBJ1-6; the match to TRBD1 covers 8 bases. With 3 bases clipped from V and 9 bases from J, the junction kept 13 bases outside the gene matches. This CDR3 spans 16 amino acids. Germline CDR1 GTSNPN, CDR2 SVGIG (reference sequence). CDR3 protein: CAWRSRSGDRGSPLHF. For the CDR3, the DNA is TGTGCCTGGAGGTCCCGCTCCGGAGACAGGGGTTCACCCCTCCACTTT.

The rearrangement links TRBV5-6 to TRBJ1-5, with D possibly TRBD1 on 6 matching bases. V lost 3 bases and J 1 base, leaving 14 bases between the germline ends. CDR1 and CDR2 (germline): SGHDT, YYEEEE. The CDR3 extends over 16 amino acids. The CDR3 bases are TGTGCCAGCAGCTGGGGGGGCCCGAGGAGCAATCAGCCCCAGCATTTT. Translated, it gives CASSWGGPRSNQPQHF. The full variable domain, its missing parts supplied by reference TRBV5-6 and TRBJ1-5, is DAGVTQSPTHLIKTRGQQVTLRCSPKSGHDTVSWYQQALGQGPQFIFQYYEEEERQRGNFPDRFSGHQFPNYSSELNVNALLLGDSALYLCASSWGGPRSNQPQHFGDGTRLSIL.

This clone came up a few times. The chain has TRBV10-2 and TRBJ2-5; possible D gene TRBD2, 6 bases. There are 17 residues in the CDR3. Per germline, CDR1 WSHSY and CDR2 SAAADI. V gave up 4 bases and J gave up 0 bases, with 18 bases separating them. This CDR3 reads CASSALAAAYNQETQYF. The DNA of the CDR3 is TGCGCCAGCAGTGCACTAGCCGCCGCTTATAACCAAGAGACCCAGTACTTC.